The 27 T cell receptor beta chains presented below share a single source sample, sequenced in a study of cytomegalovirus exposure and HLA in healthy donors. Researchers ran the PCR with 60 Vbeta and 13 Jbeta primers. Repertoires were generated with immunoSEQ multiplex PCR, while TCRdb's copy carries only in-frame clones and drops some. In the table there are about 180,000 clones, around 80% of which are singletons. Sequencing input: PBMCs. The receptors originated from a man aged 35 to 55 in good health and CMV-seronegative.

The rearrangement links TRBV4-1 to TRBJ1-1; 8 nucleotides agree with TRBD1. Unmatched junction bases numbered 16, after V lost 2 bases and J lost 11 bases. The CDR3 loop spans 16 amino acids. Per the germline V gene, CDR1 is MGHRA and CDR2 is YSYEKL. For the CDR3, the DNA is TGCGCCAGCAGCCAAATTATGAACGACAGGGGAAGTGGGGCTTTCTTT. Protein product: CASSQIMNDRGSGAFF.

The J gene is TRBJ2-1, the V gene TRBV5-1; 13 bases match TRBD2. CDR3 length: 17 residues. Germline lookup yields CDR1 SGHRS and CDR2 YFSETQ. With 0 bases clipped from V and 5 bases from J, the junction kept 5 bases outside the gene matches. CDR3 DNA: TGCGCCAGCAGCTTGGAGGTCGGACTAGCGGGGGACAATGAGCAGTTCTTC. It specifies CASSLEVGLAGDNEQFF.

The chain recombines TRBV7-2 with TRBJ2-7; TRBD2 is a possible D gene (5 bases). The germline V and J ends were trimmed by 3 bases and 0 bases, with 12 bases remaining between them. Looked up from germline, CDR1 is SGHTA and CDR2 is FQGNSA. The CDR3 loop spans 15 amino acids. The CDR3 DNA sequence: TGTGCCAGCAGCTTTCGAGCGGTTAGCTCCTACGAGCAGTACTTC. Translated, it gives CASSFRAVSSYEQYF.

This chain uses TRBV14 with TRBJ2-7; 8 positions match TRBD1. There are 14 residues in the CDR3. From germline, CDR1 is SGHDN and CDR2 FVKESK. With V trimmed by 4 bases and J by 4 bases, 6 bases remained unmatched. The DNA of the CDR3 is TGTGCCAGCAGCCCAACAGGGGGATCTTACGAGCAGTACTTC. The encoded protein is CASSPTGGSYEQYF.

The chain uses TRBV6-6 and TRBJ2-7; D call uncertain. Trimming removed 8 bases at V and 6 bases at J, with 26 bases between. The CDR3 is 16 residues long. The germline CDR1 and CDR2 sequences are MNHNY and SVGAGI (reference sequence). The CDR3 coding sequence is TGTGCCAGCGGGCCCTCAAAAGGTTGGTCCTACGGCGAGCAGTACTTC. Its translation is CASGPSKGWSYGEQYF.

This clone is a singleton in its sample. This chain connects TRBV30 to TRBJ2-7; 9 bases are a match to TRBD1. Germline CDR1 reads GTSNPN; CDR2 reads SVGIG (reference sequence). The trim removed 5 bases at V and 4 bases at J, leaving 9 bases unmatched. CDR3 length: 14 residues. CDR3 sequence reads: CAWAKDRGKYEQYF. The CDR3, as DNA: TGTGCCTGGGCTAAGGACAGGGGCAAGTACGAGCAGTACTTC. Using reference TRBV30 and TRBJ2-7 for the parts outside the CDR3, the full variable domain is SQTIHQWPATLVQPVGSPLSLECTVEGTSNPNLYWYRQAAGRGLQLLFYSVGIGQISSEVPQNLSASRPQDRQFILSSKKLLLSDSGFYLCAWAKDRGKYEQYFGPGTRLTVT.

This CDR3 reads CASSPRDRGGTDTQYF. Written as DNA, the CDR3 is TGCGCCAGCAGCCCACGGGACAGGGGTGGCACAGATACGCAGTATTTT. The chain uses TRBV4-1 and TRBJ2-3; 10 nucleotides align to TRBD1. The V gene's germline CDR1 is MGHRA and CDR2 YSYEKL. Trimming removed 4 bases from V and 1 base from J; junction bases left unmatched: 5. The CDR3 is made up of 16 amino acids.

The CDR3 DNA sequence: TGCGCCAGCAGTCCCTCGGGTTCCCCATACACCGGGGAGCTGTTTTTT. Amino acid sequence: CASSPSGSPYTGELFF. V usage is TRBV10-1 and J usage is TRBJ2-2; D uncertain. From germline, CDR1 is WNHNN and CDR2 SYGVQD (reference sequence). The V end was cut by 5 bases, the J end by 3 bases, with 16 bases between. The CDR3 has 16 residues.

This chain uses TRBV27 with TRBJ1-4; a weak D match, TRBD1 (6 bases). This CDR3 is built from 13 residues. The germline V gene encodes CDR1 MNHEY and CDR2 SMNVEV (reference sequence). The ends were cut back, 4 bases at V and 5 bases at J, with 8 bases in the middle. CDR3: CASSWTDNEKLFF. In DNA, the CDR3 is TGTGCCAGCAGTTGGACAGACAATGAAAAACTGTTTTTT.

The count of this clone is one. The chain has TRBV7-2 and TRBJ2-7, with D possibly being TRBD2 (6 bases). This CDR3 comprises 15 residues. V was cut by 1 base and J by 0 bases, with 10 bases left in between. The V gene's germline CDR1 is SGHTA and CDR2 FQGNSA. The CDR3 here is CASSLVSGVSYEQYF. In nucleotides, the CDR3 is TGTGCCAGCAGCTTAGTGTCGGGGGTCTCCTACGAGCAGTACTTC.

The CDR3 is CASSFDSGTGTNYGYTF. The CDR3 DNA sequence: TGCGCCAGCAGTTTCGATTCCGGGACAGGGACTAACTATGGCTACACCTTC. The genes are TRBV4-1 and TRBJ1-2, with 9 bases fitting TRBD1. V lost 6 bases, J lost 0 bases, and 11 bases stayed unmatched. Germline assignment: CDR1 MGHRA and CDR2 YSYEKL. The length of the CDR3 is 17 residues.

The chain has TRBV23-1 and TRBJ1-2; D not certain. TRBV23-1 is assigned to the ORF class and has an uncertain function. This CDR3 has 15 amino acids. V was shortened by 0 bases and J by 0 bases, with 8 bases between the two germline ends. The CDR3 bases are TGCGCCAGCAGTCAATCGGTCGGAGCTAACTATGGCTACACCTTC. Translated: CASSQSVGANYGYTF.

J is TRBJ2-2 and V is TRBV7-2; D is unclear. Trimming shortened V by 5 bases and J by 0 bases, and 7 bases separated the two germline ends. This CDR3 comprises 14 residues. Germline-derived CDR1 and CDR2 are SGHTA and FQGNSA. CDR3 region: CASSANPNTGELFF. The CDR3 DNA reads as TGTGCCAGCAGCGCTAATCCGAACACCGGGGAGCTGTTTTTT.

This clone was detected only a few times. V and J are TRBV9 and TRBJ2-1; 16 bases fit TRBD2. Germline V CDR1 and CDR2: SGDLS, YYNGEE. J gave up 0 bases and V 4 bases, and 4 bases lay outside the gene matches. The CDR3 loop spans 18 amino acids. This CDR3 reads CASSWGLAGGSSYNEQFF. CDR3 in DNA: TGTGCCAGCAGCTGGGGACTAGCGGGGGGGAGCTCCTACAATGAGCAGTTCTTC.

This rearrangement joins TRBV15 to TRBJ1-1, with D tentatively TRBD1 (6 bases). The CDR3 contains 16 residues. CDR1 and CDR2 from the germline V gene are LNHNV and YYDKDF (reference sequence). The ends were cut back, 1 base at V and 2 bases at J, with 14 bases in the middle. CDR3 DNA sequence: TGTGCCACCAGCAGAGCAACAGGGATTTTTAACACTGAAGCTTTCTTT. Its protein is CATSRATGIFNTEAFF.

J is TRBJ2-2 and V is TRBV19; TRBD2 is a possible D gene (5 bases). The CDR3 is 12 residues long. Trimming took 6 bases from V and 7 from J, leaving 9 bases between them. Germline CDR1 and CDR2: LNHDA and SQIVND (reference sequence). CDR3 sequence (DNA): TGTGCCAGTAGGGGGAGCGGCGGGGAGCTGTTTTTT. Translation gives CASRGSGGELFF.

The chain recombines TRBV18 with TRBJ1-2; tentative D call: TRBD1 (6 bases). CDR3 length equals 15 residues. From germline, CDR1 is KGHSH and CDR2 LQKENI. Trimming left V 3 bases short and J 0 bases short, with 11 bases between. For the CDR3, the DNA is TGTGCCAGCTCACCGTGGACAGACCCTAACTATGGCTACACCTTC. This sequence encodes CASSPWTDPNYGYTF.

The chain recombines TRBV11-2 with TRBJ2-5; D is perhaps TRBD2 (7 bases). CDR1 SGHAT and CDR2 FQNNGV come from the germline V gene. The CDR3 totals 15 residues. The V and J ends lost 1 base and 5 bases respectively, with 14 bases between them. Here the CDR3 reads CASSLGGGRVETQYF. The CDR3 region has the DNA TGTGCCAGCAGCTTAGGGGGGGGGCGCGTGGAGACCCAGTACTTC.

This clone occurred a few times. This chain uses TRBV9 with TRBJ2-1; TRBD2 matches at 8 bases. Per germline, CDR1 SGDLS and CDR2 YYNGEE. This CDR3 spans 16 amino acids. Trimming took 0 bases from V and 4 from J; bases not matched to a gene: 6. The CDR3 DNA reads as TGTGCCAGCAGCGTAGCGGGTAGCGGGACTTACAATGAGCAGTTCTTC. Translating it yields CASSVAGSGTYNEQFF.

Only a few counts were recorded for this clone. The chain couples TRBV2 to TRBJ2-1, with 11 bases matching TRBD2. V lost 10 bases, J lost 3 bases, and 2 bases stayed unmatched. Germline CDR1 SNHLY, CDR2 FYNNEI. The CDR3 totals 13 residues. The CDR3 spells CATGLAVYNEQFF. For the CDR3, the DNA is TGTGCCACGGGACTAGCGGTCTACAATGAGCAGTTCTTC.

The chain carries TRBV7-2 and TRBJ2-3; maybe TRBD2 (5 bases). The V end was cut by 5 bases, the J end by 1 base, with 13 bases between. This CDR3 region has 15 residues. Germline V gene sequence: CDR1 SGHTA, CDR2 FQGNSA. CDR3 protein: CASSPSGTRTDTQYF. The CDR3, as DNA: TGTGCCAGCAGCCCCAGCGGAACTCGCACAGATACGCAGTATTTT. The variable domain in full, completed from reference TRBV7-2 and TRBJ2-3, reads GAGVSQSPSNKVTEKGKDVELRCDPISGHTALYWYRQSLGQGLEFLIYFQGNSAPDKSGLPSDRFSAERTGGSVSTLTIQRTQQEDSAVYLCASSPSGTRTDTQYFGPGTRLTVL.

This clone was seen once. This chain connects TRBV29-1 to TRBJ2-3, with D maybe TRBD1 (6 bases). Germline V CDR1 and CDR2: SQVTM, ANQGSEA. This CDR3 is built from 15 residues. Trimming removed 3 bases at V and 0 bases at J, with 13 bases between. In DNA form, the CDR3 reads TGCAGCGTTGACCGAACAGGGTTTAGCACAGATACGCAGTATTTT. Its protein is CSVDRTGFSTDTQYF.

The chain joins TRBV4-1 to TRBJ1-2, with D perhaps TRBD1 (6 bases). This CDR3 spans 13 amino acids. Trimming cost V 4 bases and J 9 bases, with 15 bases left between them. CDR1 is MGHRA and CDR2 is YSYEKL in the germline V gene. In DNA, the CDR3 is TGCGCCAGCAGCCGTACTTCAGGGGATCGCTACACCTTC. Protein product: CASSRTSGDRYTF.

CDR3 amino acids: CASSPTGGWGSPLHF. The DNA for the CDR3 is TGTGCCAGCAGCCCGACAGGGGGCTGGGGTTCACCCCTCCACTTT. This sequence joins TRBV7-6 and TRBJ1-6; 10 bases are a match to TRBD1. The CDR3 sequence is 15 residues long. J was trimmed by 9 bases and V by 5 bases; bases with no gene match: 7. Germline assignment: CDR1 SGHVS and CDR2 FNYEAQ.

The chain couples TRBV2 to TRBJ2-4; the D gene is possibly TRBD1 (6 bases). Per the germline V gene, CDR1 is SNHLY and CDR2 is FYNNEI. The CDR3 consists of 12 residues. V lost 6 bases and J lost 6, with 9 bases in between. CDR3 sequence (DNA): TGTGCCAGCAGGGACAGTCGAAACATTCAGTACTTC. The encoded protein is CASRDSRNIQYF.

This clone has more than one count but fewer than ten. CDR3 in amino acids: CASSPQGGTEAFF. CDR3 bases: TGTGCCAGCAGTCCCCAGGGGGGCACTGAAGCTTTCTTT. V is TRBV6-6 and J is TRBJ1-1; 7 bases are a match to TRBD1. Germline V gives CDR1 MNHNY, CDR2 SVGAGI (reference sequence). With 5 bases clipped from V and 4 bases from J, the junction kept 4 bases outside the gene matches. This CDR3 is built from 13 residues.

The J gene is TRBJ1-1, the V gene TRBV5-6; 7 bases fit TRBD1. The length of the CDR3 is 13 residues. Germline V lookup: CDR1 SGHDT, CDR2 YYEEEE. Germline trimming cut 5 bases from V and 3 bases from J; bases unmatched to any gene: 4. CDR3 amino acids: CASRPGQDTEAFF. The CDR3 DNA reads TGTGCCAGCAGACCCGGACAGGACACTGAAGCTTTCTTT.